This T cell receptor (beta chain) was sequenced for a study of early T cells in non-severe SARS-CoV-2 infection. About the study: The study sequenced bulk RNA from unsorted whole blood, with chains unpaired.

Attachment of unique molecular identifiers to individual cDNA molecules was performed. TCRdb independently ran MiXCR on the 5' RACE reads; one entry per CDR3 protein. The data hold 20,000 to 30,000 distinct CDR3 sequences, with 4% to 5% observed a single time. Unmatched junction bases numbered 11, after V lost 2 bases and J lost 2 bases. The CDR3 runs 18 residues. This clonotype showed up many times. The sequence came from an adult who was a healthcare worker with PCR-confirmed SARS-CoV-2 infection or an uninfected control (not recorded which). This rearrangement joins TRBV12-3 or TRBV12-4 to TRBJ1-5; 8 bases agree with TRBD1. The sequenced sample consisted of whole blood. This CDR3 reads CASSLKRAGGTGNQPQHF. The DNA of the CDR3 is TGTGCCAGCAGTTTAAAAAGGGCAGGGGGCACCGGCAATCAGCCCCAGCATTTT.